These 32 T cell receptor beta chains share one sample of origin, sequenced in a study of blood T cells in healthy people across ages. A second PCR, run for about 6 to 12 cycles, used a sample-barcoded 5' primer plus a J-beta primer mix. Via MiXCR, TCRdb re-called the 5' RACE reads, giving one row per CDR3 protein. The sample includes roughly 800,000 distinct CDR3 sequences, roughly 40% of them seen just once. Input material: blood. The receptors shown here come from a man aged 18 to 29 in good health.

The chain links TRBV6-5 to TRBJ1-6; D not certain. The CDR3 loop spans 17 amino acids. The V end lost 0 bases, the J end lost 1 base, and 10 bases lay between the germline ends. Germline V gene lookup returns CDR1 MNHEY and CDR2 SVGAGI. In DNA form, the CDR3 reads TGTGCCAGCAGTTACTCGGCAGATAGGTCCTATAATTCACCCCTCCACTTT. This sequence encodes CASSYSADRSYNSPLHF.

In its sample, this clonotype was seen many times. The rearrangement joins TRBV7-9 to TRBJ2-7, with no clear D. The V gene lost 4 bases and the J gene lost 2 bases, with 6 bases spanning the gap. Per the germline V gene, CDR1 is SEHNR and CDR2 is FQNEAQ (reference sequence). This CDR3 has 12 residues. The CDR3 region has the DNA TGTGCCAGCAGCTCGTACACCTACGAGCAGTACTTC. This codes for CASSSYTYEQYF.

A few counts support this clonotype. The rearrangement links TRBV5-5 to TRBJ1-1; tentative D call: TRBD1 (6 bases). V dropped 4 bases and J dropped 1 base, with 17 bases sitting between them. This CDR3 region has 16 residues. Looked up from germline, CDR1 is SGHKS and CDR2 is YYEKEE (reference sequence). The CDR3 loop is CASSPGNTGTNTEAFF. The CDR3 DNA follows: TGTGCCAGCAGCCCTGGCAATACAGGGACGAACACTGAAGCTTTCTTT.

As concerns this clonotype: Being one base from a much bigger clone, this may be a read error. V gene TRBV12-3 or TRBV12-4 combines with J gene TRBJ2-3; D unresolved. The CDR3 length is 13 residues. The CDR3 loop reads CASREGITDMQYF. The CDR3, as DNA: TGTGCCAGCAGGGAAGGGATCACAGATATGCAGTATTTT.

The table lists this clonotype with a few counts. This chain joins TRBV19 and TRBJ2-1; possibly TRBD2 for D (6 bases). Between the trimmed V and J ends, which lost 4 bases and 12 bases, there was a span of 16 bases. The V gene's germline CDR1 is LNHDA and CDR2 SQIVND (reference sequence). This CDR3 is built from 13 residues. The CDR3 nucleotides are TGTGCCAGTAGTACGGAGGGAGATTTAACGCAGTTCTTC. Protein: CASSTEGDLTQFF.

This clonotype has a handful of counts. This chain uses TRBV25-1 with TRBJ2-3; no reliable D call. The CDR3 runs to 15 residues. Trimming pared 2 bases from V and 1 base from J, leaving 10 bases between. Germline V gene data show CDR1 as MGHDK and CDR2 as SYGVNS. CDR3: CASSEGNLRTDTQYF. In DNA, the CDR3 is TGTGCCAGCAGTGAAGGGAACTTGCGCACAGATACGCAGTATTTT.

The gene calls are TRBV7-2 and TRBJ2-6, with D unclear. The CDR3 contains 13 residues. Trimming removed 5 bases from V and 4 bases from J, with 6 bases in between. In germline, CDR1 is SGHTA, CDR2 FQGNSA. The CDR3 sequence: CASSRDGANVLTF. In nucleotides, the CDR3 is TGTGCCAGCAGCAGAGACGGGGCCAACGTCCTGACTTTC.

The J gene is TRBJ2-5, the V gene TRBV15; D is possibly TRBD2 (6 bases). The CDR3 totals 15 residues. Trimming took off 0 bases at V and 1 base at J, with 9 bases between the two ends. Germline-derived CDR1 and CDR2 are LNHNV and YYDKDF (reference sequence). The CDR3 coding sequence is TGTGCCACCAGCAGAGACCGGGGGTCCCAAGAGACCCAGTACTTC. Amino acid sequence: CATSRDRGSQETQYF. Complete variable domain (other parts from reference TRBV15 and TRBJ2-5): DAMVIQNPRYQVTQFGKPVTLSCSQTLNHNVMYWYQQKSSQAPKLLFHYYDKDFNNEADTPDNFQSRRPNTSFCFLDIRSPGLGDTAMYLCATSRDRGSQETQYFGPGTRLLVL.

In this sample, this clonotype turned up a few times. The chain uses TRBV15 and TRBJ2-7, with unresolved D. V was trimmed by 3 bases and J by 3 bases, leaving 6 bases between them. Germline-derived CDR1 and CDR2 are LNHNV and YYDKDF (reference sequence). This CDR3 contains 12 residues. The CDR3, as DNA: TGTGCCACCAGCAGTGACGGCTACGAGCAGTACTTC. This codes for CATSSDGYEQYF.

To note about this clonotype: A much bigger clone sits one base away, suggesting this may be a read error. The genes are TRBV12-3 or TRBV12-4 and TRBJ2-1; TRBD1 might be the D (7 bases). The germline V and J ends were trimmed by 7 bases and 8 bases, with 27 bases remaining between them. The CDR3 has 17 residues. For the CDR3, the DNA is TGTGCCAGCATCATCGGAGGTAGCAGGGGGGCCTGGTATGAGCAGTTCTTC. Translation: CASIIGGSRGAWYEQFF.

This clonotype has only a few counts. The gene calls are TRBV5-6 and TRBJ2-1, with 9 bases fitting TRBD2. The J call is in doubt because the DNA end fits TRBJ2-7 better. This CDR3 comprises 16 residues. Germline CDR1 reads SGHDT; CDR2 reads YYEEEE. The CDR3 loop reads CASSSLLAGFYNEQYF. The CDR3 bases are TGTGCCAGCAGCTCCCTACTAGCGGGCTTCTACAATGAGCAGTACTTC.

V gene TRBV20-1 combines with J gene TRBJ1-2; 9 positions agree with TRBD1. In germline, CDR1 is DFQATT, CDR2 SNEGSKA (reference sequence). The trim removed 0 bases at V and 10 bases at J, leaving 9 bases unmatched. The CDR3 is made up of 14 amino acids. CDR3 nucleotide sequence: TGCAGTGCTAGAGATATAACAGGGGGCGGTGACTACACCTTC. Translating it yields CSARDITGGGDYTF.

The chain employs TRBV12-3 or TRBV12-4 and TRBJ1-1; D not resolved. The germline V and J ends were trimmed by 10 bases and 5 bases, with 20 bases remaining between them. The CDR3 runs to 14 residues. The CDR3 DNA reads as TGTGCCACTTACCGGGCCGAGGGTAGGACTGAAGCTTTCTTT. Residues: CATYRAEGRTEAFF.

V gene TRBV15 combines with J gene TRBJ2-7; D gene ambiguous. Germline V gives CDR1 LNHNV, CDR2 YYDKDF (reference sequence). Trimming shortened V by 5 bases and J by 0 bases, and 14 bases separated the two germline ends. The CDR3 sequence is 15 residues long. In nucleotides, the CDR3 is TGTGCCACCAGCCACGCCGTTGGCGGCTCCTACGAGCAGTACTTC. Its translation is CATSHAVGGSYEQYF.

The chain uses TRBV11-2 and TRBJ2-2; D remains unclear. CDR3 size: 14 residues. Trimming stripped 5 bases from V and 6 bases from J, with 13 bases between. Germline CDR1 SGHAT, CDR2 FQNNGV. CDR3 nucleotide sequence: TGTGCCAGCAGCCCCTGGACCTCTCCCGGGGAGCTGTTTTTT. Encoded protein: CASSPWTSPGELFF. Supplemented by reference TRBV11-2 and TRBJ2-2, the full variable domain reads EAGVAQSPRYKIIEKRQSVAFWCNPISGHATLYWYQQILGQGPKLLIQFQNNGVVDDSQLPKDRFSAERLKGVDSTLKIQPAKLEDSAVYLCASSPWTSPGELFFGEGSRLTVL.

This clonotype was detected ten times or more. The genes are TRBV20-1 and TRBJ2-7; D is tentatively TRBD1 or TRBD2 (5 bases each). Trimming pared 5 bases from V and 3 bases from J, leaving 14 bases between. Germline assignment: CDR1 DFQATT and CDR2 SNEGSKA (reference sequence). The CDR3 extends over 13 amino acids. The chain's CDR3 is CSAGQGRSYEQYF. CDR3 coding DNA: TGCAGTGCTGGCCAGGGACGGAGCTACGAGCAGTACTTC.

This clonotype showed up just a few times. The chain couples TRBV9 to TRBJ1-1; the match to TRBD1 covers 7 bases. Germline V CDR1 and CDR2: SGDLS, YYNGEE. V was pared by 4 bases and J by 5 bases, with 11 bases of the junction left unmatched. This CDR3 has 15 residues. The CDR3 coding sequence is TGTGCCAGCAGCCCGAGCCTCGCAGGGGGTACTGAAGCTTTCTTT. As protein: CASSPSLAGGTEAFF. Filled out from reference TRBV9 and TRBJ1-1, the complete variable domain reads DSGVTQTPKHLITATGQRVTLRCSPRSGDLSVYWYQQSLDQGLQFLIQYYNGEERAKGNILERFSAQQFPDLHSELNLSSLELGDSALYFCASSPSLAGGTEAFFGQGTRLTVV.

The genes are TRBV5-1 and TRBJ1-4; TRBD1 matches at 7 bases. The junction had 13 bases not matched to a gene; V was cut back by 0 bases and J by 8 bases. The CDR3 has 17 residues. Germline CDR1 is SGHRS and CDR2 is YFSETQ. The CDR3 protein is CASSLGSLRGPREKLFF. In DNA, the CDR3 is TGCGCCAGCAGCTTGGGCAGTTTGAGGGGGCCGAGGGAAAAACTGTTTTTT.

The rearrangement uses TRBV6-5 and TRBJ1-2; D unclear. Germline V gene lookup returns CDR1 MNHEY and CDR2 SVGAGI. The germline V and J ends were trimmed by 0 bases and 4 bases, with 12 bases remaining between them. The CDR3 sequence is 15 residues long. As DNA, the CDR3 is TGTGCCAGCAGTTACTCGGAGGGAAGACTCTATGGCTACACCTTC. Its translation: CASSYSEGRLYGYTF.

This clonotype was found many times. The chain carries TRBV20-1 and TRBJ1-5, with a weak D call TRBD1 (6 bases). The V end lost 2 bases, the J end lost 6 bases, and 11 bases lay between the germline ends. Germline V CDR1 and CDR2: DFQATT, SNEGSKA (reference sequence). The CDR3 consists of 13 residues. CDR3 DNA sequence: TGCAGTGCTAGAAACAGGGAAACTCAGCCCCAGCATTTT. It yields the protein CSARNRETQPQHF.

Only a few counts were recorded for this clonotype. The chain uses TRBV10-3 and TRBJ2-1; a weak D match, TRBD1 (5 bases). The end of the DNA fits TRBJ2-7 better, so the J call may be wrong. Germline V gene sequence: CDR1 ENHRY, CDR2 SYGVKD. The CDR3 runs 15 residues. CDR3 nucleotide sequence: TGTGCCATCAGTTTAAAGGGGATGGGCTACAATGAGCAGTACTTC. Residues: CAISLKGMGYNEQYF.

The chain is built from TRBV6-2 or TRBV6-3 and TRBJ2-5, with D tentatively TRBD1 (7 bases). The CDR3 contains 13 residues. Germline V gene sequence: CDR1 MNHEY, CDR2 SVGEGT. Trimming took off 11 bases at V and 11 bases at J, with 24 bases between the two ends. In nucleotides, the CDR3 is TGTGCCTCCCAGGACAGGCCCTCGGGGGAGCAGTACTTC. This sequence encodes CASQDRPSGEQYF.

Many counts were recorded for this clonotype. The chain has TRBV25-1 and TRBJ2-7; perhaps TRBD2 as D (7 bases). The CDR3 runs to 16 residues. V lost 0 bases and J lost 4, with 16 bases in between. The germline V gene encodes CDR1 MGHDK and CDR2 SYGVNS. CDR3 coding DNA: TGTGCCAGCAGTGAATATGAAGGGGGGAGGGTGTACGAGCAGTACTTC. This sequence encodes CASSEYEGGRVYEQYF.

This clonotype came up once. This chain connects TRBV6-5 to TRBJ1-4; D is possibly TRBD1 (6 bases). The germline CDR1 and CDR2 sequences are MNHEY and SVGAGI. The CDR3 is made up of 16 amino acids. V was clipped by 2 bases and J by 7 bases, with 17 bases between them. The CDR3 nucleotides are TGTGCCAGCAGTTACGCCCTGAACAGGGAGGGTGAAAAACTGTTTTTT. The encoded protein is CASSYALNREGEKLFF.

The rearrangement links TRBV15 to TRBJ1-4, with D unresolved. There are 14 residues in the CDR3. The germline gives CDR1 LNHNV, CDR2 YYDKDF (reference sequence). Trimming removed 6 bases at V and 3 bases at J, with 11 bases between. The CDR3 DNA sequence: TGTGCCACCAGAGGTGGTCGGGCTAATGAAAAACTGTTTTTT. It is translated as CATRGGRANEKLFF.

CDR3 nucleotide sequence: TGTGCCAGCACCGGTCGGGGTGGCTACAATGAGCAGTACTTC. Translating gives CASTGRGGYNEQYF. The gene calls are TRBV7-2 and TRBJ2-1; possibly TRBD2 for D (5 bases). Near its end, the DNA agrees better with TRBJ2-7, so the J call may be wrong. The CDR3 is 14 residues long. Germline V CDR1 and CDR2: SGHTA, FQGNSA.

In this sample, this clonotype turned up a few times. This rearrangement joins TRBV20-1 to TRBJ2-5; D gene uncertain. This CDR3 contains 14 residues. Germline V gene lookup returns CDR1 DFQATT and CDR2 SNEGSKA (reference sequence). V was pared by 1 base and J by 11 bases, with 20 bases between. The CDR3 region is CSARVPYTYNEQYF. CDR3 nucleotides: TGCAGTGCTAGAGTTCCATATACCTACAATGAGCAGTACTTC.

This clonotype occurred a few times. This chain links TRBV7-2 with TRBJ1-1, with D possibly matching TRBD1 (5 bases). CDR3 length equals 15 residues. V lost 5 bases to trimming and J lost 3 bases, with 16 bases between them. Germline CDR1 reads SGHTA; CDR2 reads FQGNSA. Here the CDR3 reads CASSPNNWGDTEAFF. CDR3 nucleotide sequence: TGTGCCAGCAGCCCTAATAACTGGGGGGACACTGAAGCTTTCTTT.

V usage is TRBV20-1 and J usage is TRBJ2-6; no firm D call. This CDR3 has 14 amino acids. Germline CDR1 is DFQATT and CDR2 is SNEGSKA (reference sequence). CDR3 in DNA: TGCAGCACCCACCCGACCCCTGGGGCCAACGTCCTGACTTTC. Translating it yields CSTHPTPGANVLTF.

This chain's CDR3 is CASRPYRGNLNTEAFF. CDR3 in DNA: TGTGCCAGCAGGCCGTACAGGGGGAACTTGAACACTGAAGCTTTCTTT. The chain joins TRBV7-2 to TRBJ1-1, with TRBD1 matching 8 bases. J lost 0 bases, V lost 6 bases, and 9 bases had no gene match. Germline-derived CDR1 and CDR2 are SGHTA and FQGNSA. The CDR3 totals 16 residues.

This clonotype was observed many times. The CDR3: CSARASAAEQYF. CDR3 sequence (DNA): TGCAGTGCCCGGGCCTCCGCCGCCGAGCAGTACTTC. V and J are TRBV20-1 and TRBJ2-5; D remains ambiguous. The closer fit of TRBJ2-7 to the DNA end suggests the J call may be wrong. Germline V gene data show CDR1 as DFQATT and CDR2 as SNEGSKA (reference sequence). The CDR3 sequence is 12 residues long.

This clonotype was recorded once. A much larger clone sits a single nucleotide away, making a read error possible. The V gene is TRBV20-1, the J gene TRBJ2-1; D might be TRBD1 (6 bases). Germline V lookup: CDR1 DFQATT, CDR2 SNEGSKA (reference sequence). This CDR3 is built from 16 residues. CDR3 nucleotide sequence: TGCGGTGCTAGAGCTGGGCGACAGGACGTCTACAATGAGCAGTTCTTC. Translation gives CGARAGRQDVYNEQFF.